This entry lists 22 T cell receptor beta chains sequenced from one sample in a study of regulatory T cells in long-lasting Graves disease (dated by TCRdb to the early 2020s). The sample's time point label, in plain terms: newly diagnosed GD, antithyroid drugs for less than 3 months. For both TCR sequencing and RNA sequencing, RNA was extracted from PBMCs using TRIzol. Library generation was performed with multiplex PCR. Sequencing used an Illumina HiSeq 4000. CDR3 regions were amplified by Arm-PCR with iRepertoire HTBI primers to construct TCR beta libraries. The public sequencing data were trimmed at Q25 with fastp and processed into clonotypes with MiXCR by TCRdb, which kept only in-frame beta chains. Each entry merges the rows of one CDR3 protein and shows their most common DNA and genes. The sample yields about 350,000 distinct CDR3 sequences; around 15% were counted once. The ten largest clones represent over 20% of the sample.

This sample was shared with a second study, whose subject was T cells in Graves' hyperthyroidism and ophthalmopathy.

The material was peripheral blood mononuclear cells (PBMCs), obtained at new diagnosis, from a patient treated with antithyroid drugs. Source of these receptors: a young woman with Graves disease. Donor details come from another sample of the same person, matched by shared clones.

This clonotype was observed many times. V gene TRBV3-1 combines with J gene TRBJ2-1; no clear D gene. The V end was cut by 0 bases, the J end by 10 bases, with 7 bases between. Germline values: CDR1 LGHDT, CDR2 YNNKEL (reference sequence). The CDR3 has 12 amino acids. DNA for the CDR3: TGTGCCAGCAGCCAAGACGGAGAGGAGCAGTTCTTC. Amino acid sequence: CASSQDGEEQFF.

V is TRBV7-9 and J is TRBJ1-4, with 7 bases fitting TRBD1. Germline loops: CDR1 SEHNR, CDR2 FQNEAQ (reference sequence). V lost 5 bases, J lost 4 bases, and 7 bases stayed unmatched. This CDR3 comprises 15 residues. Written as DNA, the CDR3 is TGTGCCAGCAGCCGACCGGGACAGCTTAATGAAAAACTGTTTTTT. It specifies CASSRPGQLNEKLFF. The variable domain in full, completed from reference TRBV7-9 and TRBJ1-4, reads DTGVSQNPRHKITKRGQNVTFRCDPISEHNRLYWYRQTLGQGPEFLTYFQNEAQLEKSRLLSDRFSAERPKGSFSTLEIQRTEQGDSAMYLCASSRPGQLNEKLFFGSGTQLSVL.

This clonotype was counted ten times or more. This sequence joins TRBV10-2 and TRBJ1-2; weak D call: TRBD1 (6 bases). From germline, CDR1 is WSHSY and CDR2 SAAADI. Trimming left V 0 bases short and J 8 bases short, with 13 bases between. The CDR3 totals 14 residues. The CDR3 nucleotides are TGCGCCAGCAGTGAGTCGAGGGGGGCGCAGGGCTACACCTTC. Its translation: CASSESRGAQGYTF.

The table lists this clonotype with many counts. J is TRBJ2-1 and V is TRBV24-1; 9 bases match TRBD1. The CDR3 has 19 amino acids. V dropped 0 bases and J dropped 4; count of bases not matched to a gene: 12. The V gene's germline CDR1 is KGHDR and CDR2 SFDVKD. The CDR3 DNA sequence: TGTGCCACCAGTGATTTGAGTAAACTGCTGGGACAGGGTTACAATGAGCAGTTCTTC. This sequence encodes CATSDLSKLLGQGYNEQFF.

This clonotype was counted ten times or more. V is TRBV18 and J is TRBJ1-6, with D possibly matching TRBD1 (5 bases). CDR1 and CDR2 (germline): KGHSH, LQKENI. Trimming stripped 2 bases from V and 7 bases from J, with 12 bases between. The CDR3 runs 15 residues. The CDR3, as DNA: TGTGCCAGCTCACCAGGGGCCCCGAGCAATTCACCCCTCCACTTT. It translates to CASSPGAPSNSPLHF. Full variable domain (remainder filled in from reference TRBV18 and TRBJ1-6): NAGVMQNPRHLVRRRGQEARLRCSPMKGHSHVYWYRQLPEEGLKFMVYLQKENIIDESGMPKERFSAEFPKEGPSILRIQQVVRGDSAAYFCASSPGAPSNSPLHFGNGTRLTVT.

As for this clonotype: A read error may explain this, as a much larger clone is one base away. CDR3 coding DNA: TGTGCCAGCAGCTTAGTTGGGGTACGGCCCTACAATGAGCAGTTCTTC. This codes for CASSLVGVRPYNEQFF. The chain recombines TRBV13 with TRBJ2-1; D is undetermined. This CDR3 comprises 16 residues. CDR1 PRHDT and CDR2 FYEKMQ come from the germline V gene (reference sequence). V lost 1 base to trimming and J lost 2 bases, with 12 bases between them.

The genes are TRBV19 and TRBJ2-7; D might be TRBD1 (7 bases). The CDR3 consists of 14 residues. The V end lost 4 bases, the J end lost 5 bases, and 15 bases lay between the germline ends. From germline, CDR1 is LNHDA and CDR2 SQIVND (reference sequence). The CDR3 is CASSNQGGGDEQYF. CDR3 DNA sequence: TGTGCCAGTAGTAATCAGGGGGGCGGCGACGAGCAGTACTTC.

The rearrangement uses TRBV5-1 and TRBJ1-3, with a tentative D call TRBD1 (5 bases). Germline-derived CDR1 and CDR2 are SGHRS and YFSETQ. The CDR3 consists of 15 residues. V was shortened by 3 bases and J by 0 bases, with 10 bases between the two germline ends. The CDR3 sequence is CASSSGQGSGNTIYF. For the CDR3, the DNA is TGCGCCAGCAGCTCGGGGCAGGGCTCTGGAAACACCATATATTTT.

This clonotype was recorded many times. V gene TRBV20-1 combines with J gene TRBJ1-5; D might be TRBD1 (5 bases). Germline-derived CDR1 and CDR2 are DFQATT and SNEGSKA (reference sequence). CDR3 length: 15 amino acids. The V end lost 6 bases, the J end lost 3 bases, and 18 bases lay between the germline ends. CDR3 region: CSAREGEGVNQPQHF. In DNA, the CDR3 is TGCAGTGCCCGAGAAGGGGAAGGGGTCAATCAGCCCCAGCATTTT.

This clonotype was found many times. CDR3 sequence: CSARDRGASRFLTGELFF. The CDR3 bases are TGCAGTGCTAGGGACAGGGGCGCCTCCCGGTTCCTCACCGGGGAGCTGTTTTTT. This chain joins TRBV20-1 and TRBJ2-2; 9 bases are a match to TRBD1. The length of the CDR3 is 18 residues. Trimming at V came to 3 bases and at J to 4 bases, leaving 15 bases not matched to a gene. Germline CDR1 DFQATT, CDR2 SNEGSKA (reference sequence).

Comment on this clonotype: A far larger clone is off by one base, so a read error is likely. V and J are TRBV11-2 and TRBJ2-7; the D gene is possibly TRBD2 (6 bases). The CDR3 consists of 14 residues. Germline V CDR1 and CDR2: SGHAT, FQNNGV. Trimming stripped 5 bases from V and 3 bases from J, with 14 bases between. CDR3 coding DNA: TGTGCCAGCAGCCAACCGGGGACTGACTACGAGCAGTACTTC. Residues: CASSQPGTDYEQYF.

The sample holds many counts of this clonotype. CDR3 residues: CASSPGPTDYEQYF. In nucleotides, the CDR3 is TGTGCCAGCAGCCCGGGACCCACGGACTACGAGCAGTACTTC. The chain recombines TRBV7-2 with TRBJ2-7; D tentatively reads TRBD1 or TRBD2 (5 bases each). The V end was cut by 5 bases, the J end by 3 bases, with 14 bases between. Germline V gives CDR1 SGHTA, CDR2 FQGNSA. This CDR3 is built from 14 residues.

This clonotype was recorded at least ten times. This rearrangement joins TRBV28 to TRBJ2-2; a weak D match, TRBD1 (5 bases). V lost 4 bases, J lost 4 bases, and 13 bases lay in between. CDR3 size: 15 residues. Germline CDR1 reads MDHEN; CDR2 reads SYDVKM. The CDR3 region has the DNA TGTGCCAGCAGTTCCCCGGGTAGGGGCACCGGGGAGCTGTTTTTT. It translates to CASSSPGRGTGELFF.

This clonotype was observed at least ten times. Compared with germline, one end of the junction differs, possibly owing to a read error. The CDR3 reads CASSTRLEAQPQHF. The CDR3, as DNA: TGTGCCAGCAGCACCAGACTCGAGGCTCAGCCCCAGCATTTT. The V gene is TRBV5-1, the J gene TRBJ1-5; unclear D gene. CDR3 size: 14 residues. Germline V gene sequence: CDR1 SGHRS, CDR2 YFSETQ.

The genes are TRBV24-1 and TRBJ2-5, with 9 nucleotides matching TRBD1. After removal of 4 bases from V and 5 bases from J, the junction contained 7 bases not matched to a gene. The germline gives CDR1 KGHDR, CDR2 SFDVKD. CDR3 size: 15 residues. CDR3 residues: CATSDPDRGWETQYF. For the CDR3, the DNA is TGTGCCACCAGTGACCCGGACAGGGGATGGGAGACCCAGTACTTC.

This clonotype was recorded many times. This sequence joins TRBV28 and TRBJ2-5; the match to TRBD1 covers 7 bases. The CDR3 spans 15 residues. The germline gives CDR1 MDHEN, CDR2 SYDVKM. The J segment lost 5 bases and the V segment lost 6 bases, leaving 12 bases of the junction unmatched. The CDR3 is CASRPNRGRGETQYF. The CDR3 DNA reads TGTGCCAGCAGGCCGAACAGGGGTCGCGGGGAGACCCAGTACTTC.

The sample holds many counts of this clonotype. V usage is TRBV2 and J usage is TRBJ1-1; D is unresolved. Trimming shortened V by 6 bases and J by 2 bases, and 7 bases separated the two germline ends. This CDR3 comprises 12 residues. Germline CDR1 reads SNHLY; CDR2 reads FYNNEI. The CDR3 nucleotides read TGTGCCAGCAGGTCGGGAAACACTGAAGCTTTCTTT. Its protein product is CASRSGNTEAFF.

This clonotype was seen many times. The V call is TRBV6-2 or TRBV6-3, the J call TRBJ2-7; D unresolved. V gave up 2 bases and J gave up 4 bases, with 12 bases separating them. In germline, CDR1 is MNHEY, CDR2 SVGEGT. The CDR3 covers 14 residues. The chain's CDR3 is CASSYAPYFYEQYF. The CDR3 nucleotides are TGTGCCAGCAGTTACGCCCCTTACTTTTACGAGCAGTACTTC.

This clonotype was seen a few times. This chain links TRBV2 with TRBJ1-1, with D hard to call. The CDR3 contains 12 residues. Between the trimmed V and J ends, which lost 9 bases and 4 bases, there was a span of 12 bases. The germline gives CDR1 SNHLY, CDR2 FYNNEI. The CDR3 DNA reads TGTGCCAGAAAGAGTCGAACCACTGAAGCTTTCTTT. Translated: CARKSRTTEAFF.

The chain joins TRBV24-1 to TRBJ2-4; TRBD1 agrees at 8 bases. The CDR3 covers 14 residues. V shed 3 bases, J shed 3 bases, and the junction held 0 bases outside the gene matches. Looked up from germline, CDR1 is KGHDR and CDR2 is SFDVKD. The CDR3 loop is CATSDGQGKNIQYF. In DNA form, the CDR3 reads TGTGCCACCAGTGATGGACAGGGCAAAAACATTCAGTACTTC.

The V gene is TRBV2, the J gene TRBJ2-1; 10 bases agree with TRBD1. The DNA end lines up better with TRBJ2-5; the J call may be wrong. The CDR3 length is 15 residues. Germline V gene data show CDR1 as SNHLY and CDR2 as FYNNEI. The CDR3 loop reads CASSLSGTGEKTQYF. For the CDR3, the DNA is TGTGCCAGCAGTTTGTCCGGGACAGGGGAAAAGACCCAGTACTTC.

This clonotype was recorded at least ten times. DNA for the CDR3: TGTGCCAGCAGACCCGCCTTGGGAAACACCATATATTTT. Translated: CASRPALGNTIYF. This sequence joins TRBV6-1 and TRBJ1-3; no reliable D call. This CDR3 is 13 amino acids long. Germline-derived CDR1 and CDR2 are MNHNS and SASEGT. The V end lost 6 bases, the J end lost 4 bases, and 10 bases lay between the germline ends.